The 29 T cell receptor beta chains listed next were all sequenced from one sample in a study of cytomegalovirus exposure and HLA in healthy donors. Both 60 Vbeta primers and 13 Jbeta primers went into the PCR. TCRdb keeps only in-frame clones here, not all; method: immunoSEQ multiplex PCR. Its listing shows 95,000 to 150,000 clones. The source material was PBMCs. The receptor source for this set is a man younger than 35 in good health and CMV-seronegative.

This chain connects TRBV10-1 to TRBJ1-4; D is unresolved. The germline CDR1 and CDR2 sequences are WNHNN and SYGVQD (reference sequence). Trimming cost V 0 bases and J 6 bases, with 11 bases left between them. CDR3 length equals 15 residues. The DNA of the CDR3 is TGCGCCAGCAGTGAGTCCGGAAGAGGGTATGAAAAACTGTTTTTT. Its translation is CASSESGRGYEKLFF.

The rearrangement joins TRBV7-9 to TRBJ2-5; 7 nucleotides align to TRBD1. Germline CDR1 reads SEHNR; CDR2 reads FQNEAQ (reference sequence). J was trimmed by 1 base and V by 2 bases; bases with no gene match: 4. This CDR3 region has 15 residues. CDR3 protein: CASSLSGQTQETQYF. The DNA for the CDR3 is TGTGCCAGCAGCTTATCGGGACAGACCCAAGAGACCCAGTACTTC.

The CDR3, as DNA: TGTGCCAGCAGCTTATTTGCGGCGGGAGGGGCGCATACGCAGTATTTT. Its protein is CASSLFAAGGAHTQYF. The V and J genes are TRBV7-8 and TRBJ2-3, with 9 positions matching TRBD2. Looked up from germline, CDR1 is SGHVS and CDR2 is FQNEAQ. This CDR3 is 16 amino acids long. V was clipped by 2 bases and J by 7 bases; unmatched bases: 10.

The chain couples TRBV14 to TRBJ2-1; 8 nucleotides agree with TRBD2. The CDR3 loop spans 17 amino acids. CDR1 SGHDN and CDR2 FVKESK come from the germline V gene. After removal of 5 bases from V and 3 bases from J, the junction contained 12 bases not matched to a gene. The CDR3 DNA is TGTGCCAGCAGCTACCACTTCCGGACTAGCATCTACAATGAGCAGTTCTTC. Protein product: CASSYHFRTSIYNEQFF.

The chain joins TRBV7-6 to TRBJ1-4; TRBD1 is a possible D gene (6 bases). Germline CDR1 SGHVS, CDR2 FNYEAQ. This CDR3 spans 17 amino acids. Trimming removed 4 bases at V and 0 bases at J, with 15 bases between. The CDR3: CASSYQQGASTNEKLFF. CDR3 in DNA: TGTGCCAGCAGCTACCAACAGGGAGCATCAACTAATGAAAAACTGTTTTTT.

V gene TRBV7-8 combines with J gene TRBJ2-5; 9 bases match TRBD2. This CDR3 comprises 16 residues. Losses at the gene ends were 4 bases for V and 1 base for J; bases not matched to a gene: 7. Germline CDR1 is SGHVS and CDR2 is FQNEAQ. The CDR3, as DNA: TGTGCCAGCAGCTCACGTTTAGCGGGAGCCCAAGAGACCCAGTACTTC. Translated: CASSSRLAGAQETQYF.

The CDR3 here is CASSPFAGGQQFF. CDR3 DNA sequence: TGTGCCAGCAGTCCGTTTGCGGGGGGCCAGCAGTTCTTC. The chain uses TRBV7-6 and TRBJ2-1; 8 positions match TRBD2. The CDR3 is 13 residues long. Trimming cost V 6 bases and J 11 bases; bases outside gene matches: 9. Germline V CDR1 and CDR2: SGHVS, FNYEAQ.

The rearrangement uses TRBV2 and TRBJ1-2, with 8 bases that match TRBD1. In germline, CDR1 is SNHLY, CDR2 FYNNEI. The trim removed 7 bases at V and 3 bases at J, leaving 7 bases unmatched. This CDR3 comprises 14 residues. The CDR3 here is CASKNQGADYGYTF. As DNA, the CDR3 is TGTGCCAGCAAAAACCAGGGGGCTGACTATGGCTACACCTTC.

The chain joins TRBV9 to TRBJ2-7, with 11 positions matching TRBD1. V lost 0 bases and J lost 5; bases outside the gene matches: 1. CDR3 size: 14 residues. Germline V gene sequence: CDR1 SGDLS, CDR2 YYNGEE. CDR3 protein: CASSVADRGHEQYF. The DNA of the CDR3 is TGTGCCAGCAGCGTAGCGGACAGGGGGCACGAGCAGTACTTC.

The rearrangement uses TRBV28 and TRBJ1-2; D perhaps matches TRBD1 (6 bases). This CDR3 is built from 16 residues. V dropped 3 bases and J dropped 3 bases, with 17 bases sitting between them. Germline lookup yields CDR1 MDHEN and CDR2 SYDVKM. CDR3 DNA: TGTGCCAGCAGTTTGCGGACAGCCCCTCCGGACTATGGCTACACCTTC. Its translation: CASSLRTAPPDYGYTF.

The chain is built from TRBV9 and TRBJ2-3, with 14 bases identical to TRBD2. This CDR3 comprises 17 residues. Germline values: CDR1 SGDLS, CDR2 YYNGEE. The V gene end was trimmed by 3 bases and the J gene end by 4 bases; junction bases not matched to a gene: 7. Written as DNA, the CDR3 is TGTGCCAGCAGCGAGGGGCCGGGACTAGCGGGGGCAGATACGCAGTATTTT. It encodes CASSEGPGLAGADTQYF.

The chain has TRBV6-6 and TRBJ2-7; 10 bases fit TRBD1. After removal of 6 bases from V and 4 bases from J, the junction contained 3 bases not matched to a gene. Germline V lookup: CDR1 MNHNY, CDR2 SVGAGI (reference sequence). The CDR3 contains 13 residues. This CDR3 reads CASRGTGDYEQYF. CDR3 nucleotide sequence: TGTGCCAGCAGGGGGACAGGGGATTACGAGCAGTACTTC.

This chain links TRBV27 with TRBJ1-3; TRBD1 is a possible D gene (5 bases). The CDR3 is 14 residues long. Trimming cost V 3 bases and J 2 bases, with 8 bases left between them. Germline-derived CDR1 and CDR2 are MNHEY and SMNVEV (reference sequence). This CDR3 reads CASSLGGAGNTIYF. In nucleotides, the CDR3 is TGTGCCAGCAGTTTGGGGGGGGCTGGAAACACCATATATTTT.

The rearrangement links TRBV2 to TRBJ2-3, with 10 bases fitting TRBD2. V lost 7 bases, J lost 5 bases, and 3 bases stayed unmatched. The germline CDR1 and CDR2 sequences are SNHLY and FYNNEI. The CDR3 is 13 residues long. In DNA, the CDR3 is TGTGCCAGCACACTAGCGGGAATAGATACGCAGTATTTT. This encodes CASTLAGIDTQYF.

As for this clone: Other nucleotide sequences from this sample produce the same CDR3. In DNA, the CDR3 is TGTGCCAGCTCCCCGGGACTACAAGAGACCCAGTACTTC. Encoded protein: CASSPGLQETQYF. The chain couples TRBV18 to TRBJ2-5; 7 bases align to TRBD2. This CDR3 region has 13 residues. Per germline, CDR1 KGHSH and CDR2 LQKENI. With V trimmed by 6 bases and J by 2 bases, 3 bases remained unmatched.

This chain connects TRBV18 to TRBJ2-1; 11 nucleotides line up with TRBD2. J lost 9 bases, V lost 7 bases, and 5 bases had no gene match. Germline lookup yields CDR1 KGHSH and CDR2 LQKENI. CDR3 size: 13 residues. Here the CDR3 reads CASCSGRDSEQFF. The CDR3 region has the DNA TGTGCCAGCTGTAGCGGGAGGGATAGTGAGCAGTTCTTC.

This chain joins TRBV7-2 and TRBJ2-5; 7 bases are a match to TRBD2. The DNA matches TRBJ2-7 better at its end, which makes the J call doubtful. This CDR3 contains 15 residues. Looked up from germline, CDR1 is SGHTA and CDR2 is FQGNSA. The CDR3, as DNA: TGTGCCAGCAGCTTAAGTTGGATCCCGGGGGGCGAGCAGTACTTC. As protein: CASSLSWIPGGEQYF.

This sequence joins TRBV7-8 and TRBJ2-1; 7 bases match TRBD1. CDR1 and CDR2 from the germline V gene are SGHVS and FQNEAQ. The CDR3 spans 14 residues. The ends lost 6 bases at V and 7 bases at J; junction bases unmatched: 9. CDR3 sequence reads: CASSRTGPANEQFF. The CDR3 DNA is TGTGCCAGCAGTCGGACAGGCCCGGCAAATGAGCAGTTCTTC.

The J gene is TRBJ2-3, the V gene TRBV29-1; 10 nucleotides line up with TRBD2. CDR3 length: 13 amino acids. Germline CDR1 SQVTM, CDR2 ANQGSEA. V lost 5 bases and J lost 6; bases outside the gene matches: 5. The CDR3 reads CSVSGGAMDTQYF. CDR3 bases: TGCAGCGTTAGCGGGGGGGCAATGGATACGCAGTATTTT.

This chain links TRBV7-6 with TRBJ2-1; 10 bases agree with TRBD2. Trimming cost V 5 bases and J 6 bases; bases outside gene matches: 13. The CDR3 is 17 residues long. The germline CDR1 and CDR2 sequences are SGHVS and FNYEAQ. The CDR3 DNA reads TGTGCCAGCAGCCCCTGGGTAGCGGGAGGTCTTGCCAATGAGCAGTTCTTC. It encodes CASSPWVAGGLANEQFF.

The rearrangement uses TRBV27 and TRBJ1-1, with D perhaps matching TRBD1 (5 bases). Trimming cost V 3 bases and J 0 bases, with 14 bases left between them. Germline CDR1 reads MNHEY; CDR2 reads SMNVEV (reference sequence). CDR3 length: 16 residues. In nucleotides, the CDR3 is TGTGCCAGCAGTTTCCACGGGACTAATCTGAACACTGAAGCTTTCTTT. Translation: CASSFHGTNLNTEAFF.

CDR3 nucleotide sequence: TGCGCCAGCAGCCACCGGGGTGCAGGGGGCCCCGTAGGCTATGGCTACACCTTC. Translating it yields CASSHRGAGGPVGYGYTF. The chain links TRBV4-1 to TRBJ1-2; 8 bases line up with TRBD1. V gave up 3 bases and J gave up 4 bases; unmatched junction bases: 16. This CDR3 region has 18 residues. From germline, CDR1 is MGHRA and CDR2 YSYEKL.

Here the CDR3 DNA reads TGTGCCAGCAGAAGGGACAGGGGTGTGAACACTGAAGCTTTCTTT. This encodes CASRRDRGVNTEAFF. V and J are TRBV7-3 and TRBJ1-1, with 10 bases fitting TRBD1. The CDR3 runs to 15 residues. V was pared by 6 bases and J by 0 bases, with 4 bases of the junction left unmatched. CDR1 and CDR2 from the germline V gene are SGHTA and FQGTGA.

J is TRBJ1-4 and V is TRBV7-2; D is undetermined. V dropped 3 bases and J dropped 3 bases, with 8 bases sitting between them. Per germline, CDR1 SGHTA and CDR2 FQGNSA. There are 14 residues in the CDR3. The CDR3 DNA reads as TGTGCCAGCAGCTTCGACACCGCTAATGAAAAACTGTTTTTT. It yields the protein CASSFDTANEKLFF.

The J gene is TRBJ2-7, the V gene TRBV14; D is uncertain. The V and J ends lost 0 bases and 7 bases respectively, with 4 bases between them. This CDR3 is built from 11 residues. Germline V gene sequence: CDR1 SGHDN, CDR2 FVKESK. The DNA of the CDR3 is TGTGCCAGCAGCCAAGAACGGGAGCAGTACTTC. It encodes CASSQEREQYF.

This rearrangement joins TRBV7-2 to TRBJ2-5; TRBD2 aligns across 12 bases. The J call may not be correct, given that the DNA end is closer to TRBJ2-7. CDR3 size: 15 residues. The germline CDR1 and CDR2 sequences are SGHTA and FQGNSA. CDR3 protein: CASSMRLAGAHEQYF. CDR3 nucleotide sequence: TGTGCCAGCAGCATGAGACTAGCGGGAGCCCACGAGCAGTACTTC.

The chain carries TRBV28 and TRBJ2-7; TRBD1 matches at 9 bases. This CDR3 contains 14 residues. Germline-derived CDR1 and CDR2 are MDHEN and SYDVKM. J lost 4 bases, V lost 8 bases, and 9 bases had no gene match. CDR3 DNA: TGTGCCAGCGGGGGGACAGGGCCTAATTACGAGCAGTACTTC. This gives the protein CASGGTGPNYEQYF. Full variable domain (rest looked up from reference TRBV28 and TRBJ2-7): DVKVTQSSRYLVKRTGEKVFLECVQDMDHENMFWYRQDPGLGLRLIYFSYDVKMKEKGDIPEGYSVSREKKERFSLILESASTNQTSMYLCASGGTGPNYEQYFGPGTRLTVT.

The chain employs TRBV19 and TRBJ1-1, with D possibly being TRBD1 (5 bases). Trimming pared 7 bases from V and 11 bases from J, leaving 20 bases between. Germline V lookup: CDR1 LNHDA, CDR2 SQIVND (reference sequence). This CDR3 contains 13 residues. The CDR3 nucleotides are TGTGCCAGTACAACCCCGCCGGGAGGGGTGGCTTTCTTT. Its translation is CASTTPPGGVAFF.

The chain uses TRBV7-2 and TRBJ2-7; 9 nucleotides line up with TRBD2. This CDR3 spans 14 amino acids. Germline V CDR1 and CDR2: SGHTA, FQGNSA. V dropped 5 bases and J dropped 5; count of bases not matched to a gene: 7. The CDR3 protein is CASSPGLAFDEQYF. The DNA for the CDR3 is TGTGCCAGCAGCCCGGGACTAGCCTTCGACGAGCAGTACTTC.